The sequence of this T cell receptor beta chain was determined in a study of identical twins. Study observations and caveats: Cord blood beta clonotypes present at high abundance carried fewer insertions; no such pattern appeared in memory repertoires.

TCRdb recomputed calls from the 5' RACE reads with MiXCR, one row per CDR3 protein. The sample has more than 600,000 distinct CDR3 sequences, around a sixth seen once. Unmatched junction bases numbered 6, after V lost 0 bases and J lost 2 bases. The CDR3 runs 16 residues. Per germline, CDR1 SQVTM and CDR2 ANQGSEA. The table lists this clonotype with a few counts. No antigen is known for it. These data were also reused for a study on T cells expressing NK-cell markers. That study reports: In a handful of donors, dominant clonotypes made up 28.3-60.1% of CD3+CD56-NKG2C+ cells.

The clonotype originates from a woman aged 18-30 years in good health. The sample taken for sequencing was PBMCs. This chain uses TRBV29-1 with TRBJ2-1; 8 nucleotides agree with TRBD2. CDR3 coding DNA: TGCAGCGTTGAAGATCATGGGCGGGGGGCCTACAATGAGCAGTTCTTC. Its translation is CSVEDHGRGAYNEQFF.